This paragraph covers one T cell receptor beta chain sequence. CDR3 length equals 16 residues. Germline V lookup: CDR1 SEHNR, CDR2 FQNEAQ (reference sequence). V was cut by 4 bases and J by 2 bases, with 16 bases left in between. This sample was included in a study of response to subunit inactivated influenza vaccine. TCRdb reanalysed the RT-PCR reads using MiXCR and keeps one entry per CDR3 protein. The sample includes 550,000 to 800,000 distinct CDR3 sequences, more than 11% of them seen just once. Here the sequenced sample was PBMCs from blood, taken 14 to 15 days before vaccination. The gene calls are TRBV7-9 and TRBJ2-3, with D possibly matching TRBD1 (5 bases). This receptor was taken from a man in his fifties or sixties who received an inactivated influenza vaccine. CDR3 DNA sequence: TGTGCCAGCAGCTCGATGACCGAGGACAACACAGATACGCAGTATTTT. Protein sequence: CASSSMTEDNTDTQYF. Variable domain in full (rest from reference TRBV7-9 and TRBJ2-3): DTGVSQNPRHKITKRGQNVTFRCDPISEHNRLYWYRQTLGQGPEFLTYFQNEAQLEKSRLLSDRFSAERPKGSFSTLEIQRTEQGDSAMYLCASSSMTEDNTDTQYFGPGTRLTVL.